The text below deals with one TCR beta chain. Its antigen is not identified. This sample includes further DNA sequences coding for the same CDR3. Via the markers CD45RO/CCR7/CD25/CD127/CD95/CD27, stem cell-like memory, regulatory, central memory and naive CD4+ cells were sorted. Post-sort purity exceeded 95% for all sorted populations. The data were taken from a study of beta chain features in type 1 diabetes. Study-level points and caveats: Naive, central memory and Treg TCRB repertoires seemed to resemble each other more closely in patients than they did in healthy donors.

The CDR3 loop spans 16 amino acids. V was clipped by 2 bases and J by 7 bases; unmatched bases: 11. Germline CDR1 and CDR2: SGHDT and YYEEEE. Expressed TCRB transcripts were sequenced after all isolated RNA was converted to cDNA. TCRdb's table, derived via immunoSEQ multiplex PCR, lists solely in-frame clones and lacks some. The sample shows about 320,000 clones, approximately 15% of them seen only once. The rearrangement links TRBV5-6 to TRBJ1-2, with 10 positions matching TRBD1. The sample was central memory CD4+ T cells from blood. This receptor was identified in a man younger than 40 in good health. The CDR3: CASSLALGTGVGGYTF. In DNA, the CDR3 is TGTGCCAGCAGCTTAGCCTTAGGGACAGGGGTTGGTGGCTACACCTTC.